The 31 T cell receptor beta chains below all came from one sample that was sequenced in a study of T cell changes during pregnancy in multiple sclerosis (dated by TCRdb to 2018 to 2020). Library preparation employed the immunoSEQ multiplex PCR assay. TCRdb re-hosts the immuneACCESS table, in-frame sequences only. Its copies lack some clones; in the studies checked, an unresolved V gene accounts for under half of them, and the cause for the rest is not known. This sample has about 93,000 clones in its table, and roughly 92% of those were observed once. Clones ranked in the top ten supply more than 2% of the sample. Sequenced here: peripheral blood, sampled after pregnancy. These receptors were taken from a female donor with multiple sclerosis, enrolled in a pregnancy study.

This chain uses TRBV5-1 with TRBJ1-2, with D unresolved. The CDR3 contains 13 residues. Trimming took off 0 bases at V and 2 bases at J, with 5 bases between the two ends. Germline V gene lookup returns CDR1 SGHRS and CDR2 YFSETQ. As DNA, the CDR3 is TGCGCCAGCAGCTTGGGGCGGAACTATGGCTACACCTTC. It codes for CASSLGRNYGYTF. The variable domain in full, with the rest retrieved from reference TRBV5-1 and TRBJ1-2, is KAGVTQTPRYLIKTRGQQVTLSCSPISGHRSVSWYQQTPGQGLQFLFEYFSETQRNKGNFPGRFSGRQFSNSRSEMNVSTLELGDSALYLCASSLGRNYGYTFGSGTRLTVV.

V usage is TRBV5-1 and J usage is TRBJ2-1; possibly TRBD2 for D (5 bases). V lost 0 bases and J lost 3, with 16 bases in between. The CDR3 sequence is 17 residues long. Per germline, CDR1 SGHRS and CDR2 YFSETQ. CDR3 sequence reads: CASSLAGLGMDYNEQFF. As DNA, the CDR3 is TGCGCCAGCAGCTTGGCCGGACTGGGCATGGACTACAATGAGCAGTTCTTC. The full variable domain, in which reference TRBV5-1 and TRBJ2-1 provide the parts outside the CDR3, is KAGVTQTPRYLIKTRGQQVTLSCSPISGHRSVSWYQQTPGQGLQFLFEYFSETQRNKGNFPGRFSGRQFSNSRSEMNVSTLELGDSALYLCASSLAGLGMDYNEQFFGPGTRLTVL.

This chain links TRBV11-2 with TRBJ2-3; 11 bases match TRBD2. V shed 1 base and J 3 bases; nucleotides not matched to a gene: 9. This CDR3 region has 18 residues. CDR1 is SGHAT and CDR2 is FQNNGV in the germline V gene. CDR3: CASSLVPTSGTGTDTQYF. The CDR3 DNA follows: TGTGCCAGCAGCTTAGTACCGACTAGCGGGACGGGAACAGATACGCAGTATTTT.

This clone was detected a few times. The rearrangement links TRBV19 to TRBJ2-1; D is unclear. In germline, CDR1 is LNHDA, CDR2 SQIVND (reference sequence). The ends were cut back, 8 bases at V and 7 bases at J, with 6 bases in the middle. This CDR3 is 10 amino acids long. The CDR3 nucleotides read TGTGCCAGTTCCCAAAATGAGCAGTTCTTC. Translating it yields CASSQNEQFF.

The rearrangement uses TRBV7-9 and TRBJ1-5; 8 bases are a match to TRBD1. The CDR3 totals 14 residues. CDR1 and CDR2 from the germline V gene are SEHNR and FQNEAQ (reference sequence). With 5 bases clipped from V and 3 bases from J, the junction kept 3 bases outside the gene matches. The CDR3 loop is CASSLTGVNQPQHF. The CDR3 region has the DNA TGTGCCAGCAGCCTGACAGGGGTCAATCAGCCCCAGCATTTT.

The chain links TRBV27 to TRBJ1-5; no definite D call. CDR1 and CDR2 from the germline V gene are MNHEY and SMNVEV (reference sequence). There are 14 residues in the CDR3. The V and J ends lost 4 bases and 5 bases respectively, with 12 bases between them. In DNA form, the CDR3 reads TGTGCCAGCAGTTCAGGCGGGTCGGATCAGCCCCAGCATTTT. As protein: CASSSGGSDQPQHF.

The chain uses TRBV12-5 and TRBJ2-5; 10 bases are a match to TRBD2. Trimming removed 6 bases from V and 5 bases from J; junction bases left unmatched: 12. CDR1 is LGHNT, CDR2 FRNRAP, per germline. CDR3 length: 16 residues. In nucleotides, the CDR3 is TGTGCTAGTGGCGACGGATCTAGCGGGAGTGAGGAGACCCAGTACTTC. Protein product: CASGDGSSGSEETQYF.

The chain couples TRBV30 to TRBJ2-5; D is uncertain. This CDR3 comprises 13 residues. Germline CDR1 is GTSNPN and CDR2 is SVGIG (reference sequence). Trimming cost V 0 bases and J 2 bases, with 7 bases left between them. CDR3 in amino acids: CAWSVRLQETQYF. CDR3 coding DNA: TGTGCCTGGAGTGTTCGGTTACAAGAGACCCAGTACTTC.

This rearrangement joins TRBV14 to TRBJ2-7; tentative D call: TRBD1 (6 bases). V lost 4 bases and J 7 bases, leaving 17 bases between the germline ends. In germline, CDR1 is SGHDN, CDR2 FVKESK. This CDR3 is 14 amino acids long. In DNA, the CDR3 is TGTGCCAGCAGCCCATATAATGACAGGAATGAGCAGTACTTC. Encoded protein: CASSPYNDRNEQYF.

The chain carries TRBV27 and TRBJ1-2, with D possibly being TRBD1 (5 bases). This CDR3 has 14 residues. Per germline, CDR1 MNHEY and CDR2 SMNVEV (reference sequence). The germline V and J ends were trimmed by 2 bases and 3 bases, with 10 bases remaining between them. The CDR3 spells CASSLMGPDYGYTF. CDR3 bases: TGTGCCAGCAGTTTAATGGGGCCGGACTATGGCTACACCTTC.

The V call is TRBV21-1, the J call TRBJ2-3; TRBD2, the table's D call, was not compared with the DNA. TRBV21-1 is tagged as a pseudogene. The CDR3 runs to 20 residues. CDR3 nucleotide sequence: TGTGCCAGCAGCAATAAAAAGAATTGTCGAAAGCGGGAGCTGGTAGATACGCAGTATTTT. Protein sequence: CASSNKKNCRKRELVDTQYF.

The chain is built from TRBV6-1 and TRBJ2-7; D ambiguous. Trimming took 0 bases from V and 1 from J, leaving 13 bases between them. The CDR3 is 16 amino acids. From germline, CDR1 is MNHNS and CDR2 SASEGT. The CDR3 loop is CASSEADQRLSYEQYF. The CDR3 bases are TGTGCCAGCAGTGAAGCTGACCAGCGCCTTTCCTACGAGCAGTACTTC.

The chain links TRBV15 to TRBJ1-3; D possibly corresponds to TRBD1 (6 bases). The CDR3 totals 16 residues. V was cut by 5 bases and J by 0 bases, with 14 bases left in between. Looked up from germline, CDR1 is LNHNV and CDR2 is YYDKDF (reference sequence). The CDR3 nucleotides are TGTGCCACCAGCGAACTGGGACACTTCTCTGGAAACACCATATATTTT. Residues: CATSELGHFSGNTIYF.

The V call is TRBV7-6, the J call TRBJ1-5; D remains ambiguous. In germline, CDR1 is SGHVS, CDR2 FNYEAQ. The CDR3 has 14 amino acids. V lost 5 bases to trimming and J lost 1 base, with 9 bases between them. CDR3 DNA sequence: TGTGCCAGCAGCGCGCACTGGAGCAATCAGCCCCAGCATTTT. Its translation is CASSAHWSNQPQHF.

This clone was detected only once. CDR3 residues: CASIPGDTGELFF. The CDR3 nucleotides read TGTGCCAGTATCCCAGGGGACACCGGGGAGCTGTTTTTT. V usage is TRBV19 and J usage is TRBJ2-2; the D gene is possibly TRBD1 (6 bases). The CDR3 spans 13 residues. CDR1 is LNHDA and CDR2 is SQIVND in the germline V gene (reference sequence). Between the trimmed V and J ends, which lost 7 bases and 3 bases, there was a span of 9 bases.

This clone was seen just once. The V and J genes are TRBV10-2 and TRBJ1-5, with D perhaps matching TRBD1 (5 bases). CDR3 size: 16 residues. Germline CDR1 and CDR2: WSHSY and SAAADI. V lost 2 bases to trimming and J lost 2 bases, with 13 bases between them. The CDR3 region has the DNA TGCGCCAGCAGTGAGACGGCCTTCAGGGGCAATCAGCCCCAGCATTTT. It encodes CASSETAFRGNQPQHF.

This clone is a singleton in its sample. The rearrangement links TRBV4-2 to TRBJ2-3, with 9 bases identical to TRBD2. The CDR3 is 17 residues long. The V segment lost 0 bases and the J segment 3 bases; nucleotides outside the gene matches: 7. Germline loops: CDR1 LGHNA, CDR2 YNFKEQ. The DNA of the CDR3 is TGTGCCAGCAGCCAAGAGAGCGCGGGGGGGCCGACAGATACGCAGTATTTT. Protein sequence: CASSQESAGGPTDTQYF.

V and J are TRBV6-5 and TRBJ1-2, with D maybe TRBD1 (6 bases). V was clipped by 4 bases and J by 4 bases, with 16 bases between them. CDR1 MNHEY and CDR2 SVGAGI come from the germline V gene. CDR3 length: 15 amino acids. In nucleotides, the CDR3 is TGTGCCAGCAGTTTCTCGACAGGTTATATCTATGGCTACACCTTC. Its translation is CASSFSTGYIYGYTF.

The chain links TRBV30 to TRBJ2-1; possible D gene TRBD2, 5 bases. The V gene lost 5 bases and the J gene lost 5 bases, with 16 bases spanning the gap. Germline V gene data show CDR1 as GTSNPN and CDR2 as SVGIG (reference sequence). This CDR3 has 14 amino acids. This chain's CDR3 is CAWDWRTFNNEQFF. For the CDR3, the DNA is TGTGCCTGGGATTGGAGGACTTTTAACAATGAGCAGTTCTTC.

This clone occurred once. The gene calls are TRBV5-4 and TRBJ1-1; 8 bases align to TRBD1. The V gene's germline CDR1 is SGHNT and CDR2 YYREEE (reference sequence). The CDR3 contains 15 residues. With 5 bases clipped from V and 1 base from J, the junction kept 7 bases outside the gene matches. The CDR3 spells CASRWQGAPNTEAFF. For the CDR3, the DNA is TGTGCCAGCAGGTGGCAGGGGGCCCCGAACACTGAAGCTTTCTTT.

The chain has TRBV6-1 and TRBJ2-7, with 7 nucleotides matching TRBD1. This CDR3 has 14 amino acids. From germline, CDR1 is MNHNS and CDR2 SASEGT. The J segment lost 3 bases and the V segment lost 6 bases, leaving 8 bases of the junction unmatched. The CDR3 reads CASRQGDPIYEQYF. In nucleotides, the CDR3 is TGTGCCAGCAGGCAGGGGGACCCAATCTACGAGCAGTACTTC.

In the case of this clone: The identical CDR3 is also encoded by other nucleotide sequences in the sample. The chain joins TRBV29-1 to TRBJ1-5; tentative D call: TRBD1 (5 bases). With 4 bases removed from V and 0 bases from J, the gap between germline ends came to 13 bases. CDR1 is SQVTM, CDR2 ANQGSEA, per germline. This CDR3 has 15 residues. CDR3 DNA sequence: TGCAGCGTTGTCGACAGCAGTTATAGCAATCAGCCCCAGCATTTT. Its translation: CSVVDSSYSNQPQHF. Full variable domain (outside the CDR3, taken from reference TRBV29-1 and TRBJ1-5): SAVISQKPSRDICQRGTSLTIQCQVDSQVTMMFWYRQQPGQSLTLIATANQGSEATYESGFVIDKFPISRPNLTFSTLTVSNMSPEDSSIYLCSVVDSSYSNQPQHFGDGTRLSIL.

For the CDR3, the DNA is TGTGCCAGTAGGGTACAGGGCCTCGGCCCTGAAGCTTTCTTT. Translated: CASRVQGLGPEAFF. V gene TRBV19 combines with J gene TRBJ1-1; D perhaps matches TRBD1 (6 bases). Germline V CDR1 and CDR2: LNHDA, SQIVND (reference sequence). Trimming took 6 bases from V and 6 from J, leaving 17 bases between them. The CDR3 contains 14 residues.

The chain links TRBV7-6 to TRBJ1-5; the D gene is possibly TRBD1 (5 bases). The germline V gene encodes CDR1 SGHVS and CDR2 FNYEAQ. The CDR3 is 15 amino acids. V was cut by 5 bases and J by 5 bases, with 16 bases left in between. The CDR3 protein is CASSRDRGRDQPQHF. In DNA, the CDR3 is TGTGCCAGCAGCCGCGATAGGGGTAGGGATCAGCCCCAGCATTTT. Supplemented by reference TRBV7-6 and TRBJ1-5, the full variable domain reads GAGVSQSPRYKVTKRGQDVALRCDPISGHVSLYWYRQALGQGPEFLTYFNYEAQQDKSGLPNDRFSAERPEGSISTLTIQRTEQRDSAMYRCASSRDRGRDQPQHFGDGTRLSIL.

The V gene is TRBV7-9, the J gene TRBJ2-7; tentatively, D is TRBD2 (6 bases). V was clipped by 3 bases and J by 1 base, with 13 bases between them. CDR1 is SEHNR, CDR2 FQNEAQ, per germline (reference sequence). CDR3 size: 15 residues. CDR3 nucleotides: TGTGCCAGCAGCTTTAGCGGCGCAACTTCCTACGAGCAGTACTTC. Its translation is CASSFSGATSYEQYF. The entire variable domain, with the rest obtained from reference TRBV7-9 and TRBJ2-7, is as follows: DTGVSQNPRHKITKRGQNVTFRCDPISEHNRLYWYRQTLGQGPEFLTYFQNEAQLEKSRLLSDRFSAERPKGSFSTLEIQRTEQGDSAMYLCASSFSGATSYEQYFGPGTRLTVT.

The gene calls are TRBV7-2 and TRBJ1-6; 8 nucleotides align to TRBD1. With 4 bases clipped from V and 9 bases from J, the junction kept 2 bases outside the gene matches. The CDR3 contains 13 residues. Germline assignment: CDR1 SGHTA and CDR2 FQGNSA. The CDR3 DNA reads TGTGCCAGCAGCTCAGGGGGCGGTTCACCCCTCCACTTT. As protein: CASSSGGGSPLHF. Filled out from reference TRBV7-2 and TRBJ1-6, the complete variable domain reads GAGVSQSPSNKVTEKGKDVELRCDPISGHTALYWYRQSLGQGLEFLIYFQGNSAPDKSGLPSDRFSAERTGGSVSTLTIQRTQQEDSAVYLCASSSGGGSPLHFGNGTRLTVT.

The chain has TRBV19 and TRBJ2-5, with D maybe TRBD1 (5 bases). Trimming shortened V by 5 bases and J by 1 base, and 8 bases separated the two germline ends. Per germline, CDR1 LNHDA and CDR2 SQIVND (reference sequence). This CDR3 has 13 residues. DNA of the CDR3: TGTGCCAGTAGTTCAGGGCCCCAAGAGACCCAGTACTTC. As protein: CASSSGPQETQYF.

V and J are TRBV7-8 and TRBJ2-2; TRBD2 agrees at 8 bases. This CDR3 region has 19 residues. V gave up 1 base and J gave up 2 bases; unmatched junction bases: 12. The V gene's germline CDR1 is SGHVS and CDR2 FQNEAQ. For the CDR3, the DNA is TGTGCCAGCAGCTTAGTAACCCTAGCGGGCCCCCTTAACACCGGGGAGCTGTTTTTT. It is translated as CASSLVTLAGPLNTGELFF.

The CDR3 nucleotides are TGTGCCAGCAGTGAACAGGGGCGCGGAAACACCATATATTTT. Its translation is CASSEQGRGNTIYF. The chain recombines TRBV25-1 with TRBJ1-3; D is perhaps TRBD1 (6 bases). The V gene lost 2 bases and the J gene lost 4 bases, with 9 bases spanning the gap. The CDR3 length is 14 residues. In germline, CDR1 is MGHDK, CDR2 SYGVNS.

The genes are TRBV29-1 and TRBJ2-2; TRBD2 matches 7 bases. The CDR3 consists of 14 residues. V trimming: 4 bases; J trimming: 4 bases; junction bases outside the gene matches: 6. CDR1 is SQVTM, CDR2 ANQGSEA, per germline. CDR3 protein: CSVGLASATGELFF. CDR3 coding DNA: TGCAGCGTTGGACTAGCCTCAGCCACCGGGGAGCTGTTTTTT.

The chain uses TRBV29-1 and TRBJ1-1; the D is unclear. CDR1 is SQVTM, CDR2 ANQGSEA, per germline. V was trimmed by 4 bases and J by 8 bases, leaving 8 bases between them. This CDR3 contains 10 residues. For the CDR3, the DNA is TGCAGCGTTGCCGGGTCAGAAGCTTTCTTT. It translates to CSVAGSEAFF.